This record concerns one TCR gamma chain sequence. The antigen it binds to is not known. There are no base qualities to consult, and no much larger clone falls within one base. Thymic samples were depleted of alphabeta T cells, then CD3+ TCRVdelta1+ TCRVdelta2- thymocytes were FACS-sorted. A purity of roughly 97% to 99.6% was achieved for sorted Vdelta1+ thymocytes. Thymic specimens came from roughly eight paediatric patients undergoing corrective cardiac surgery, aged from about 5 days to 17 months. The thymic tissue was dispersed, and mononuclear cells were isolated using a Histopaque-1077 density gradient. For staining, the antibodies used were anti-TCRVdelta1 clone TS8.2, anti-TCRVdelta2 clone B6, anti-CD3 clone HIT3a and anti-TCRalphabeta clone IP26. This specimen comes from a study of Vδ1+ human thymocytes (dated by TCRdb to about 2018). Background for the entire study: mRNA-level TRG and TRD CDR3 repertoires of highly purified Vdelta1+ thymocytes from young children were characterised as a data resource. The multiplex-based CDR3 amplicon strategy had previously been validated against 5'RACE-based CDR3 amplicon generation methods.

The research as a whole found: The use of highly purified populations and single-cell validation was advised by the authors, since misinterpretation of bulk repertoire data could be caused by unexpected Vdelta2 sequences. Unlike the oligoclonal repertoires in peripheral blood, the thymic TRG and TRD repertoires appeared highly polyclonal, with Gaussian CDR3 length distributions. Donors shared many TRG clonotypes (up to roughly 6.9x10^3), but TRD repertoires were essentially private, with at most 130 shared. Because no clustering by age or sex was seen, donors were not stratified by age or sex in the analyses. Despite high sort purity, roughly 18% of thymic TRD sequences were Vdelta2 (and few Vdelta3), unlike peripheral blood Vdelta1+ controls.

The CDR3, from cysteine to phenylalanine, totals 15 residues. Only CDR3 DNA remains: 45 bases, in frame from the first base. CDR1 is given as VTNTFY and CDR2 as YDVSTARD, both from the germline V gene (reference sequence). Relative to germline, V is missing 0 bases and J is missing 2 bases, with 7 bases of the junction outside any gene match. RNA was isolated using the RNeasy mini kit, and reverse transcription was performed with Superscript III. CDR3 amplicons were produced by multiplex PCR using pooled V-gene forward primers and a constant-region reverse primer with Illumina adaptor overhangs. After gel purification, the amplicons were indexed with Nextera index primers over eight extra PCR cycles and then purified using AMPure XP beads. Libraries were sequenced on an Illumina MiSeq with paired-end 250 bp reads, dual indexing and about 20% PhiX spike-in. Regarding the original processing steps: Read quality was checked with FastQC, and TRG read pairs were merged using ea-utils fastq-join. IMGT/HighV-QUEST was used to annotate sequences, retaining only productive sequences with an unambiguous V-gene assignment, and each clonotype was defined by an identical CDR3 sequence. Downstream analysis used VDJtools 1.1.1, tcR 2.2.3, Treemap and vegan Shannon diversity in R 3.4.4. TCRdb called clones afresh from the public reads with CATT; identical DNA rows were later merged. Here the V and J calls rest on TCRdb's processing, not on the authors' analysis. The sample records around 12,000 gamma-chain clones, more than 35% of which are singletons. The ten most abundant clones make up roughly 2% of the sample.

This clonotype was obtained from a boy under three years old who had congenital heart surgery. Sequenced sample: Vdelta1+ gamma-delta thymocytes from the thymus. This specimen's cell subset or site label, interpreted: FACS-sorted CD3+ TCRalphabeta- TCRVdelta1+ TCRVdelta2- thymocytes. The chain links TRGV3 with TRGJ1 or TRGJ2. TCRdb carries no J gene annotation; the J gene was assigned here by matching the DNA with germline. In nucleotides, the sequence is TGTGCCACCTGGGACAGGCCGCCGTATTATTATAAGAAACTCTTT. This sequence encodes CATWDRPPYYYKKLF.